These 27 T cell receptor beta chains came from one sample sequenced in a study of monozygotic twins with inflammatory bowel disease. TCRdb reanalyzed the 5' RACE reads, giving one entry per CDR3 protein sequence and no DNA. In all, the sample yields around 140,000 distinct CDR3 sequences. Sequenced: blood. The receptors here all came from a human donor with ulcerative colitis or Crohn's disease, or a healthy co-twin of an affected twin (not recorded which).

V and J are TRBV7-8 and TRBJ1-5; absent DNA, TCRdb's TRBD1 call cannot be checked. Looked up from germline, CDR1 is SGHVS and CDR2 is FQNEAQ. The CDR3 sequence is 15 residues long. This CDR3 is CASSIDRGSNQPQHF. The full variable domain, its missing parts supplied by reference TRBV7-8 and TRBJ1-5, is GAGVSQSPRYKVAKRGQDVALRCDPISGHVSLFWYQQALGQGPEFLTYFQNEAQLDKSGLPSDRFFAERPEGSVSTLKIQRTQQEDSAVYLCASSIDRGSNQPQHFGDGTRLSIL.

The chain combines TRBV2 with TRBJ1-6. The CDR3 sequence is 14 residues long. CDR1 is SNHLY, CDR2 FYNNEI, per germline. The chain's CDR3 is CASSGAGVNSPLHF.

V and J are TRBV20-1 and TRBJ2-7; there is no DNA to check the TCRdb D call of TRBD2. This CDR3 spans 14 amino acids. Germline CDR1 and CDR2: DFQATT and SNEGSKA (reference sequence). CDR3 protein: CSARAGTRVYEQYF.

CDR3 residues: CAELRAGDKNEQFF. This chain joins TRBV12-3 or TRBV12-4 and TRBJ2-1; the D call of TRBD2 rests on TCRdb alone, since no DNA is present to check it. This CDR3 is built from 14 residues.

The chain carries TRBV5-6 and TRBJ2-1; checking the TCRdb D call of TRBD2 is not possible without DNA. CDR3 length equals 15 residues. CDR1 and CDR2 from the germline V gene are SGHDT and YYEEEE. The CDR3 protein is CASSLTSGGTDEQFF.

CDR3 residues: CASSSRRGDTEAFF. The V and J genes are TRBV5-6 and TRBJ1-1; with no DNA, the TCRdb D assignment of TRBD1 cannot be verified. The CDR3 loop spans 14 amino acids. Germline V gene data show CDR1 as SGHDT and CDR2 as YYEEEE.

The gene calls are TRBV20-1 and TRBJ1-2; TCRdb returns TRBD1, unconfirmable since there is no DNA. CDR1 is DFQATT and CDR2 is SNEGSKA in the germline V gene (reference sequence). CDR3 size: 14 residues. This CDR3 reads CSARGTGWDYGYTF.

The gene calls are TRBV5-5 and TRBJ2-2; TCRdb's D call of TRBD2 is untestable without DNA. The CDR3 runs to 12 residues. CDR1 is SGHKS and CDR2 is YYEKEE in the germline V gene (reference sequence). CDR3 residues: CASSPTSEELFF.

The chain uses TRBV6-5 and TRBJ2-1; TCRdb gives TRBD2 as the D gene, but with no DNA this cannot be confirmed. CDR1 and CDR2 (germline): MNHEY, SVGAGI. The CDR3 runs 15 residues. The CDR3 loop reads CASSYELAGRNEQFF.

V usage is TRBV29-1 and J usage is TRBJ2-1; as DNA is missing, the TRBD2 call by TCRdb cannot be tested. The CDR3 is made up of 19 amino acids. The V gene's germline CDR1 is SQVTM and CDR2 ANQGSEA. The CDR3 reads CSVDRARRPRGSSYNEQFF.

The chain's CDR3 is CASSLATTKDDTQYF. The chain joins TRBV5-1 to TRBJ2-3; TCRdb's D gene call, TRBD2, goes unchecked for lack of DNA. Germline assignment: CDR1 SGHRS and CDR2 YFSETQ. This CDR3 is 15 amino acids long.

The J gene is TRBJ1-5, the V gene TRBV29-1. This CDR3 has 13 residues. Germline V gene sequence: CDR1 SQVTM, CDR2 ANQGSEA. The CDR3 region is CSVSLDSNQPQHF.

V is TRBV5-6 and J is TRBJ2-7; TCRdb reports TRBD2, a call that lacks DNA to check it against. The CDR3 spans 15 residues. Per germline, CDR1 SGHDT and CDR2 YYEEEE. The CDR3 here is CASSFGSGLSYEQYF.

V usage is TRBV27 and J usage is TRBJ2-7; TCRdb gives TRBD2 as the D gene, but with no DNA this cannot be confirmed. The V gene's germline CDR1 is MNHEY and CDR2 SMNVEV (reference sequence). The CDR3 has 15 residues. CDR3 residues: CASADTGGLFYEQYF.

The chain uses TRBV15 and TRBJ2-7; the D call from TCRdb, TRBD2, cannot be confirmed without DNA. Germline CDR1 and CDR2: LNHNV and YYDKDF (reference sequence). The CDR3 runs to 16 residues. The CDR3 is CATSLGGGPFSYEQYF.

V gene TRBV6-1 combines with J gene TRBJ2-1; the D call from TCRdb, TRBD2, cannot be confirmed without DNA. There are 15 residues in the CDR3. Germline CDR1 is MNHNS and CDR2 is SASEGT. CDR3 in amino acids: CASMLVIGIYNEQFF.

The chain recombines TRBV20-1 with TRBJ2-3. The CDR3 extends over 13 amino acids. CDR1 and CDR2 (germline): DFQATT, SNEGSKA (reference sequence). CDR3 loop: CSARGETGDTQYF.

The chain joins TRBV12-5 to TRBJ2-1; TCRdb's D gene call, TRBD2, goes unchecked for lack of DNA. Germline V gene lookup returns CDR1 LGHNT and CDR2 FRNRAP. The CDR3 runs to 13 residues. Here the CDR3 reads CASGLIAGGEQFF.

This chain links TRBV24-1 with TRBJ2-1. The CDR3 runs to 16 residues. The germline gives CDR1 KGHDR, CDR2 SFDVKD. This CDR3 reads CATSDLNPSSYNEQFF.

The CDR3 reads CASSPDRTMNTEAFF. The chain recombines TRBV7-3 with TRBJ1-1; TCRdb reports TRBD1, a call that lacks DNA to check it against. The CDR3 length is 15 residues. CDR1 is SGHTA, CDR2 FQGTGA, per germline.

The chain joins TRBV20-1 to TRBJ1-5. There are 16 residues in the CDR3. CDR1 is DFQATT and CDR2 is SNEGSKA in the germline V gene (reference sequence). CDR3 region: CSAYKAAQVSNQPQHF.

V and J are TRBV7-8 and TRBJ2-7; TCRdb lists TRBD1, though no DNA is available to test this call. The germline V gene has CDR1 SGHVS and CDR2 FQNEAQ. CDR3 length: 15 amino acids. CDR3 residues: CASSLPRGGRLEQYF.

This chain links TRBV7-8 with TRBJ1-1. The CDR3 runs to 12 residues. Germline CDR1 SGHVS, CDR2 FQNEAQ. The CDR3: CASSLGSDEAFF.

The chain employs TRBV5-1 and TRBJ2-7. The CDR3 consists of 13 residues. CDR1 is SGHRS and CDR2 is YFSETQ in the germline V gene. CDR3: CASSLDTVYEQYF.

The chain employs TRBV28 and TRBJ1-2; the TCRdb D gene call, TRBD1, has no DNA to confirm it. This CDR3 has 18 residues. In germline, CDR1 is MDHEN, CDR2 SYDVKM. CDR3 in amino acids: CASSLPKFAGQTIYGYTF.

This chain connects TRBV24-1 to TRBJ1-1. Looked up from germline, CDR1 is KGHDR and CDR2 is SFDVKD. The length of the CDR3 is 14 residues. The CDR3 protein is CATGAIGAPTEAFF.

The chain uses TRBV10-3 and TRBJ2-5; TCRdb designates TRBD2, a call that cannot be tested without DNA. Germline CDR1 reads ENHRY; CDR2 reads SYGVKD. This CDR3 is built from 12 residues. The chain's CDR3 is CAISWAAETQYF.